A selection of T cell receptor beta chains follows, all from one sample in a study of blood T cell repertoires in COVID-19. Libraries were prepared by immunoSEQ multiplex PCR; TCRdb keeps only in-frame clonotypes and omits some of them. There are about 130,000 clones in the sample; around 90% occur only once, and approximately 5% lies in the top ten. Sequenced material: peripheral blood. The receptors come from a man between 60 and 70 years old with COVID-19, enrolled during active disease. The conserved cysteine and the conserved F or W are not part of the CDR3 here.

V: TRBV5-1; J: TRBJ2-5; CDR3: ASSWLGWGAETQY
V: TRBV7-2; J: TRBJ2-1; CDR3: ASSLVASGDDEQF
V: TRBV5-1; J: TRBJ2-1; CDR3: ASSLELAGGDEQF
V: TRBV5-1; J: TRBJ1-4; CDR3: ASSSQGGEEKLF
V: TRBV30; J: TRBJ2-5; CDR3: AWSVGAGEGETQY
V: TRBV30; J: TRBJ2-7; CDR3: AWMRNYEQY
V: TRBV6-2/TRBV6-3; J: TRBJ2-7; CDR3: ASSGLAGSSSYEQY
V: TRBV2; J: TRBJ2-7; CDR3: ASSETVVEEQY
V: TRBV12-5; J: TRBJ1-2; CDR3: ASGLTGLYGYT
V: TRBV9; J: TRBJ2-1; CDR3: ASSAGTSPYNEQF